The rows below give T cell receptor beta chains drawn from one sample of a study of T cell responses to AZD1222 COVID-19 vaccine. The repertoire was sequenced with immunoSEQ multiplex PCR; TCRdb's copy has only in-frame clones and lacks some. Here the sample spans 150,000 to 200,000 clones, about 94% being singletons. The material was peripheral blood, obtained on day 0 of AZD1222 vaccination. The receptors shown here come from an adult in good health. CDR3s include the opening cysteine and the closing phenylalanine or tryptophan. The D gene is left open where the match is weak. Only some rows state a clone size, as once, few, many or a class for expanded clones.

J: TRBJ1-2; V: TRBV14; D: .; length: 13; size: few; DNA: TGTGCCAGCAGCCAACAGGACCTCCGGGGCTACACCTTC; CDR3: CASSQQDLRGYTF
J: TRBJ2-7; V: TRBV15; D: .; length: 14; size: .; DNA: TGTGCCACCAGCTTCAGACTAGGCCTTTACGAGCAGTACTTC; CDR3: CATSFRLGLYEQYF
J: TRBJ2-7; V: TRBV9; D: TRBD2; length: 14; size: .; DNA: TGTGCCAGCAGCCTGACTAGCGGGAGCTACGAGCAGTACTTC; CDR3: CASSLTSGSYEQYF
J: TRBJ1-6; V: TRBV4-1; D: .; length: 15; size: .; DNA: TGCGCCAGCAGCCAAGATCTGAGCCTTAATTCACCCCTCCACTTT; CDR3: CASSQDLSLNSPLHF
J: TRBJ2-3; V: TRBV6-2/TRBV6-3; D: TRBD2; length: 17; size: .; DNA: TGTGCCAGCAGCCCTGTTAGACTAGCGGGGCGCACAGATACGCAGTATTTT; CDR3: CASSPVRLAGRTDTQYF
J: TRBJ2-1; V: TRBV7-3; D: .; length: 15; size: .; DNA: TGTGCCAGCAGCCCAGACGGGAGAGGTTACAATGAGCAGTTCTTC; CDR3: CASSPDGRGYNEQFF
J: TRBJ1-1; V: TRBV27; D: .; length: 15; size: .; DNA: TGTGCCAGCAGTTCGACTTGGGGGGTTTACGCTGAAGCTTTCTTT; CDR3: CASSSTWGVYAEAFF
J: TRBJ1-1; V: TRBV4-2; D: .; length: 16; size: .; DNA: TGTGCCAGCAGCCAAGACGGGGGGGCAGGGAACACTGAAGCTTTCTTT; CDR3: CASSQDGGAGNTEAFF
J: TRBJ1-3; V: TRBV28; D: TRBD1; length: 15; size: .; DNA: TGTGCCAGCAGTTTTTGGGACAGGACTGGAAACACCATATATTTT; CDR3: CASSFWDRTGNTIYF
J: TRBJ1-3; V: TRBV28; D: .; length: 17; size: .; DNA: TGTGCCAGCAGTTTATCACCCGGGTGGCAGGGGAGAAACACCATATATTTT; CDR3: CASSLSPGWQGRNTIYF
J: TRBJ1-5; V: TRBV4-2; D: TRBD1; length: 16; size: .; DNA: TGTGCCAGCAGCCAAGATCTTCGGGACAGAAATCAGCCCCAGCATTTT; CDR3: CASSQDLRDRNQPQHF
J: TRBJ2-5; V: TRBV30; D: .; length: 12; size: once; DNA: TGTGCCTGGAGTCTGACACAAGAGACCCAGTACTTC; CDR3: CAWSLTQETQYF
J: TRBJ2-2; V: TRBV5-8; D: .; length: 14; size: .; DNA: TGTGCCAGCAGCACAGGGGCGCGGGGCGGGGAGCTGTTTTTT; CDR3: CASSTGARGGELFF
J: TRBJ2-2; V: TRBV29-1; D: .; length: 13; size: .; DNA: TGCAGCGTTGATTATCGGAACACCGGGGAGCTGTTTTTT; CDR3: CSVDYRNTGELFF
J: TRBJ2-4; V: TRBV9; D: .; length: 15; size: .; DNA: TGTGCCAGCAGCGCCGAATGGGAGGCCAAAAACATTCAGTACTTC; CDR3: CASSAEWEAKNIQYF
J: TRBJ1-4; V: TRBV29-1; D: .; length: 14; size: .; DNA: TGCAGCGTTGAAGATCCGGGGGCAGAGGAAAAACTGTTTTTT; CDR3: CSVEDPGAEEKLFF
J: TRBJ2-1; V: TRBV19; D: .; length: 14; size: .; DNA: TGTGCCAGTAGTATAGGGTCGGCGGACAATGAGCAGTTCTTC; CDR3: CASSIGSADNEQFF
J: TRBJ1-2; V: TRBV19; D: .; length: 16; size: .; DNA: TGTGCCAGTAGTATTTACGACAGAGGCATTAACTATGGCTACACCTTC; CDR3: CASSIYDRGINYGYTF
J: TRBJ2-1; V: TRBV7-3; D: TRBD1; length: 13; size: .; DNA: TGTGCCAGCAGCTCATACAGGGGATATGAGCAGTTCTTC; CDR3: CASSSYRGYEQFF
J: TRBJ1-5; V: TRBV19; D: TRBD1; length: 16; size: .; DNA: TGTGCCAGTAGTGTACAGGGGGCTAGGGGCAATCAGCCCCAGCATTTT; CDR3: CASSVQGARGNQPQHF
J: TRBJ2-7; V: TRBV6-5; D: .; length: 14; size: .; DNA: TGTGCCAGCAGTCCGTGGGGACTCGTCTACGAGCAGTACTTC; CDR3: CASSPWGLVYEQYF
J: TRBJ2-7; V: TRBV19; D: TRBD2; length: 15; size: once; DNA: TGTGCCAGTAGTATAGTGACTAGCGGAAACTACGAGCAGTACTTC; CDR3: CASSIVTSGNYEQYF
J: TRBJ2-1; V: TRBV5-1; D: TRBD2; length: 17; size: .; DNA: TGCGCCAGCAGCCCCCATACTAGCGGGAGTTCCTACAATGAGCAGTTCTTC; CDR3: CASSPHTSGSSYNEQFF
J: TRBJ2-3; V: TRBV9; D: .; length: 15; size: .; DNA: TGTGCCAGCAGCGAGAAACGGGAACGCACAGATACGCAGTATTTT; CDR3: CASSEKRERTDTQYF
J: TRBJ2-4; V: TRBV5-6; D: .; length: 16; size: .; DNA: TGTGCCAGCAGCCGAGGGACGCCACTAGCCAAAAACATTCAGTACTTC; CDR3: CASSRGTPLAKNIQYF
J: TRBJ1-3; V: TRBV3-1/TRBV3-2; D: .; length: 14; size: .; DNA: TGTGCCAGCAGCCTAAGCCCGACCGGAAACACCATATATTTT; CDR3: CASSLSPTGNTIYF
J: TRBJ1-4; V: TRBV2; D: .; length: 16; size: .; DNA: TGTGCCAGCAGCGACCGACAGGTAGCGGCTAATGAAAAACTGTTTTTT; CDR3: CASSDRQVAANEKLFF
J: TRBJ1-4; V: TRBV7-2; D: TRBD1; length: 15; size: .; DNA: TGTGCCAGCAGCTTACTTGGGACAGGGGATGAAAAACTGTTTTTT; CDR3: CASSLLGTGDEKLFF
J: TRBJ1-5; V: TRBV6-5; D: .; length: 13; size: .; DNA: TGTGCCAGCAGTCGGCCGCAGGGGAGCCCCCAGCATTTT; CDR3: CASSRPQGSPQHF
J: TRBJ1-5; V: TRBV7-8; D: .; length: 17; size: .; DNA: TGTGCCAGCAGCTTAGCGTTTGAAAGGGTGGCGAAACGGTCCCAGCATTTT; CDR3: CASSLAFERVAKRSQHF